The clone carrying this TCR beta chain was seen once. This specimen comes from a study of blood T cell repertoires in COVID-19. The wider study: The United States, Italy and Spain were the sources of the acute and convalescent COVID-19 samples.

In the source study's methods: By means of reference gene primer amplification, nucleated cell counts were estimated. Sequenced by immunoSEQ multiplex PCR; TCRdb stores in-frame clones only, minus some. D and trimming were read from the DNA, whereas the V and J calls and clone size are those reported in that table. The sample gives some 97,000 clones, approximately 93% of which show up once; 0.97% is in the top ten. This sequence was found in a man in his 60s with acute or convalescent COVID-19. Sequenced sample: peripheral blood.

The CDR3: CASSSDRPRGTEAFF. Here the CDR3 DNA reads TGTGCCAGCAGTTCGGACAGGCCCCGGGGGACTGAAGCTTTCTTT. The chain recombines TRBV6-6 with TRBJ1-1, with 7 bases lining up with TRBD1. The CDR3 covers 15 residues. V dropped 4 bases and J dropped 5; count of bases not matched to a gene: 10. Germline V gene data show CDR1 as MNHNY and CDR2 as SVGAGI (reference sequence).